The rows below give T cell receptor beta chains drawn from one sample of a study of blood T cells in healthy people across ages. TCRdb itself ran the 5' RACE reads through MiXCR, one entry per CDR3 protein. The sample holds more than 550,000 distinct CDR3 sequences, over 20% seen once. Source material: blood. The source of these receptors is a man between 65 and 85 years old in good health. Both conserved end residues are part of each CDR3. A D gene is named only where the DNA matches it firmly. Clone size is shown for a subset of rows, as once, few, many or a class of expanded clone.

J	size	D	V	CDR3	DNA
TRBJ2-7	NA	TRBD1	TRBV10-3	CAIKDRASNEQYF	TGTGCCATCAAGGACAGGGCAAGTAACGAGCAGTACTTC
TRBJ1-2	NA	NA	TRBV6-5	CASSYSRGVYKTNYGYTF	TGTGCCAGCAGTTACTCGAGGGGGGTCTATAAAACTAACTATGGCTACACCTTC
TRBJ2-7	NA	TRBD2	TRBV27	CASSSGRLDEQYF	TGTGCCAGCAGTAGCGGGAGGCTGGACGAGCAGTACTTC
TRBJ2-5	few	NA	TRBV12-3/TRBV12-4	CASSPGPLGETQYF	TGTGCCAGCAGTCCGGGGCCTCTCGGGGAGACCCAGTACTTC
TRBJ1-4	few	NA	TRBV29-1	CSVWGYEKLFF	TGCAGCGTTTGGGGGTATGAAAAACTGTTTTTT
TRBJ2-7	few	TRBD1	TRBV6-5	CASSYGTGFSEQYF	TGTGCCAGCAGTTACGGGACAGGGTTCAGCGAGCAGTACTTC
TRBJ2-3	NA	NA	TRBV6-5	CASSYSGRASTDTQYF	TGTGCCAGCAGTTATTCGGGCAGGGCTAGCACGGATACGCAGTATTTT
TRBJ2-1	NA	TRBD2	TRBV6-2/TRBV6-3	CASSWSLAGKKQFF	TGTGCCAGCAGTTGGTCTCTAGCGGGCAAAAAGCAGTTCTTC
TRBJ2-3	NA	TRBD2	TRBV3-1	CASSQVAGGRTDTQYF	TGTGCCAGCAGCCAAGTGGCGGGGGGTCGCACAGATACGCAGTATTTT
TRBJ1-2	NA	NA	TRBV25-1	CASSGWTVYYGYTF	TGTGCCAGCAGTGGTTGGACAGTTTACTATGGCTACACCTTC
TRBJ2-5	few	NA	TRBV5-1	CASSAGPRETQYF	TGCGCCAGCAGCGCAGGACCTCGAGAGACCCAGTACTTC
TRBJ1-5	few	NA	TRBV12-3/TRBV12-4	CASSFPPGPQHF	TGTGCCAGCAGTTTCCCCCCGGGGCCCCAGCATTTT
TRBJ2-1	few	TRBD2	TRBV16	CASSLRGVAGAGEQFF	TGTGCCAGCAGTCTAAGGGGTGTAGCGGGAGCTGGTGAGCAGTTCTTC
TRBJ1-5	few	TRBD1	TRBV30	CAWRDRAGQPQHF	TGTGCCTGGAGGGACAGGGCCGGGCAGCCCCAGCATTTT
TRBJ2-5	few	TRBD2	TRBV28	CASSSRPGGRQETQYF	TGTGCCAGCAGCTCCCGACCGGGGGGGCGGCAAGAGACCCAGTACTTC
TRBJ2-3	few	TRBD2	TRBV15	CATSKRLAGGADTQYF	TGTGCCACCAGCAAACGACTAGCGGGGGGCGCAGATACGCAGTATTTT
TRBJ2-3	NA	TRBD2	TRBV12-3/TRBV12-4	CASSAQRGVDAQYF	TGTGCCAGCAGTGCACAGCGGGGGGTAGATGCGCAGTATTTT
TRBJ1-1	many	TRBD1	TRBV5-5	CASSLSGQGGNTEAFF	TGTGCCAGCAGCTTATCGGGACAGGGAGGGAACACTGAAGCTTTCTTT
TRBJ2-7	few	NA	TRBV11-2	CASSWDTPYEQYF	TGTGCCAGCAGTTGGGACACCCCCTACGAGCAGTACTTC
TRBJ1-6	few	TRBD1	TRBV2	CASALNGQGNNSPLHF	TGTGCCAGCGCATTGAATGGACAGGGAAATAATTCACCCCTCCACTTT
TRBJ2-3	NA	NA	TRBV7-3	CASSLTISNTQYF	TGTGCCAGCAGCTTAACTATATCGAATACGCAGTATTTT
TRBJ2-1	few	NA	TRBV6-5	CACSYENTMQQFF	TGTGCCTGCAGTTACGAGAATACAATGCAGCAGTTCTTC
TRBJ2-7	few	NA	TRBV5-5	CASILSGDSTYEQYF	TGTGCCAGTATTCTATCGGGGGACAGCACCTACGAGCAGTACTTC
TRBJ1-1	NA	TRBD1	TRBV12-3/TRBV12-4	CASRHLPYRGTEAFF	TGTGCCAGCAGACACCTCCCCTACAGGGGCACTGAAGCTTTCTTT
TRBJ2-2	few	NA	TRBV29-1	CSVGATGNGELFF	TGCAGCGTGGGGGCGACCGGTAACGGGGAGCTGTTTTTT
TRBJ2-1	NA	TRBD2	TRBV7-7	CASSLGAGGIGEQFF	TGTGCCAGCAGCCTCGGGGCGGGGGGTATTGGTGAGCAGTTCTTC
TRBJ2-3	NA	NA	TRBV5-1	CASSRGFYRPPSTDTQYF	TGCGCCAGCAGCCGCGGATTCTACCGTCCTCCTAGCACAGATACGCAGTATTTT
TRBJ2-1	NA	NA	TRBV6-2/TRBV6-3	CASSRDRNEQFF	TGTGCCAGCAGCCGTGACAGGAATGAGCAGTTCTTC
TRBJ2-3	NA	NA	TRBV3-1	CASSTLQADTQYF	TGTGCCAGCAGCACCCTCCAGGCAGATACGCAGTATTTT
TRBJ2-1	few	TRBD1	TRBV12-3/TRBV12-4	CASSLQGAVHGQFF	TGTGCCAGCAGTTTGCAGGGGGCGGTTCATGGGCAGTTCTTC
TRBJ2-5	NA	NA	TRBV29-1	CSVSTLPQETQYF	TGCAGCGTCTCCACGCTCCCGCAAGAGACCCAGTACTTC
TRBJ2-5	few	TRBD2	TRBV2	CASRASGGQETQYF	TGTGCCAGCAGGGCCAGCGGGGGCCAAGAGACCCAGTACTTC
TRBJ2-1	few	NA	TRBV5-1	CASSTPGDKTMNNEQFF	TGCGCCAGCAGCACCCCAGGGGATAAGACTATGAACAATGAGCAGTTCTTC
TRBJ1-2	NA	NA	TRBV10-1	CASSENGNYGYTF	TGCGCCAGCAGTGAGAACGGAAACTATGGCTACACCTTC
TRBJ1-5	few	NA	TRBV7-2	CASSPAGLYSNQPQHF	TGTGCCAGCAGCCCCGCAGGACTCTATAGCAATCAGCCCCAGCATTTT
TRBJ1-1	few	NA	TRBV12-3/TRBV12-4	CASSKRTGNTEAFF	TGTGCCAGCAGTAAAAGGACGGGGAACACTGAAGCTTTCTTT
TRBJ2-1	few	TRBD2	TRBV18	CASSTDAGALFF	TGTGCCAGCTCAACAGATGCGGGAGCCCTTTTCTTC
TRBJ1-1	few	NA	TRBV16	CASSQYLTGMNTEAFF	TGTGCCAGCAGCCAATACCTAACAGGTATGAACACTGAAGCTTTCTTT
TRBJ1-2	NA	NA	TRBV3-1	CASSPKVVIIDGYTF	TGTGCCAGCAGCCCAAAGGTAGTCATAATAGATGGCTACACCTTC
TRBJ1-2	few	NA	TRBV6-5	CAGSYYPDIINYGYTF	TGTGCCGGCAGTTACTACCCGGACATCATCAACTATGGCTACACCTTC
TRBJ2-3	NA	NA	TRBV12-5	CASGRGSSTDTQYF	TGTGCTAGTGGGAGAGGGTCAAGCACAGATACGCAGTATTTT
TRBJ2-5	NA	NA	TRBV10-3	CAIRPLESRAQYF	TGTGCCATCAGACCCCTAGAGAGCAGGGCCCAGTACTTC
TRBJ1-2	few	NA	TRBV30	CAWSDPLGGYTF	TGTGCCTGGAGTGACCCCCTAGGCGGCTACACCTTC
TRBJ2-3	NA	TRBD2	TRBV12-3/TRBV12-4	CASSNPGGGTDAQYF	TGTGCCAGCAGCAACCCGGGAGGAGGCACAGATGCGCAGTATTTT
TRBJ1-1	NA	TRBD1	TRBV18	CASSPRTGGAGPEAFF	TGTGCCAGCTCACCGCGGACAGGGGGCGCAGGGCCTGAAGCTTTCTTT
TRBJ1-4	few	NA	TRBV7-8	CASSPFRDLGEKLFF	TGTGCCAGCAGCCCTTTCCGGGACCTTGGCGAAAAACTGTTTTTT
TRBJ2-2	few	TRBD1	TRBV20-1	CSAMGQGIAGELFF	TGCAGTGCTATGGGACAGGGTATCGCCGGGGAGCTGTTTTTT
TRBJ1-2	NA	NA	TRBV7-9	CASSRRELNYGYTF	TGTGCCAGCAGCCGCAGGGAGCTAAACTATGGCTACACCTTC
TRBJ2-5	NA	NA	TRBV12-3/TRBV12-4	CASKTGGSETQYF	TGTGCCAGCAAAACTGGAGGGTCAGAGACCCAGTACTTC
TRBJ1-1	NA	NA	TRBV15	CATSRDRGFETFF	TGTGCCACCAGCAGAGATAGGGGATTTGAAACTTTCTTT
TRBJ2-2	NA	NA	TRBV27	CASMAKAGMNTGELFF	TGTGCCAGCATGGCGAAAGCGGGTATGAACACCGGGGAGCTGTTTTTT
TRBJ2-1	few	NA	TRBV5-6	CASSSNALRSYNEQFF	TGTGCCAGCAGCTCCAATGCTCTCCGCTCCTACAATGAGCAGTTCTTC
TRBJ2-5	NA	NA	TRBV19	CASSLGASKLKTQYF	TGTGCCAGTAGCCTCGGGGCTAGCAAGTTGAAGACCCAGTACTTC